The present T cell receptor (beta chain) was sequenced within a study of OX40 agonist ivuxolimab in advanced cancers. Regarding the complete study: Ivuxolimab was a fully human IgG2 agonistic monoclonal antibody targeting the costimulatory receptor OX40 (CD134). Intravenous ivuxolimab was administered to patients every 2 weeks at six dose levels: 0.01, 0.1, 0.3, 1.5, 3 and 10 mg/kg. Of the roughly 52 dose-escalation patients, hepatocellular carcinoma was present in 19, melanoma in roughly 15, renal cell carcinoma in 9 and head and neck cancer in 9. In the dose-escalation cohort, roughly 82% of patients were male, and the mean age was 60 years with a range of roughly 23 to 79. Patients were allowed to have had prior anti-PD-1, anti-PD-L1 or anti-CTLA-4 therapy, and around two fifths of the dose-escalation patients had been treated with checkpoint inhibitors. Three dose-escalation patients achieved partial responses, one with hepatocellular carcinoma and two with cutaneous melanoma. Peripheral TCRbeta sequencing aimed to test whether ivuxolimab altered TCR sequence diversity and caused clonal T-cell expansion. The paper describes the monotherapy dose-escalation part (N of about 55 patients) of the phase I trial of ivuxolimab.

Spanning cysteine to phenylalanine, the CDR3 consists of 14 amino acids. Here the CDR3 DNA is all that survives: 42 bases in frame from base 1. As encoded in the germline V gene, CDR1 is MGHRA while CDR2 is YSYEKL. V and J are truncated by 1 base and 3 bases respectively, leaving an intervening sequence of 7 bases. What the research found in general, with its limitations: Antigen specificity was not determined for the clonally expanded peripheral T cells. In the 0.1-3.0 mg/kg groups, partial responders were among the patients with the lowest normalized peripheral clonal expansion, particularly in CD8+ T cells. Low levels of normalized T-cell clonal expansion were also shown by some nonresponding patients. After ivuxolimab, more expanded clones were found on average in CD8+ T cells than in CD4+ T cells. At doses of 0.1 to 3.0 mg/kg, clonal expansion of both CD4+ and CD8+ blood T cells was observed from baseline to week 6.

Genomic DNA was extracted from sorted cells for sequencing of the TCRbeta CDR3 region. The immunoSEQ Assay was used to sequence the TCRbeta CDR3 regions. TCRdb took this table from immuneACCESS and kept in-frame rearrangements with V and J called. Such tables lack part of the clones; where checked against another copy, unresolved V genes explain under half of the gap, and the rest is unexplained. Counted in this sample were over 20,000 clones; roughly 85% of them appeared once. Together, the top ten hold 34% of the sample. Comments on this clone: Its target antigen remains unknown. No base quality values were provided; no much bigger clone lies one nucleotide off.

The trial excluded patients who had a history of autoimmune disease or were on systemic immunosuppression. In every dose cohort, peripheral blood was drawn for TCR sequencing at baseline, cycle 4 day 1, and cycle 7 day 1. Samples were obtained from an open-label, multicenter, first-in-human phase I dose-escalation trial of ivuxolimab. Adults with locally advanced or metastatic head and neck squamous cell, hepatocellular, melanoma or renal cell carcinoma were enrolled in the trial. CD4+ and CD8+ T cells were sorted separately from peripheral blood before TCR sequencing. The TCR was taken from an adult with an advanced solid tumor such as melanoma, head and neck, liver or kidney cancer. This receptor chain uses TRBV4-1 and TRBJ2-1, with the D gene uncertain. Sample: CD4+ or CD8+ T cells sorted from blood, taken in a trial of the OX40 agonist ivuxolimab. The CDR3 has the sequence CASSQASDYNEQFF. DNA sequence: TGCGCCAGCAGCCAAGCTAGTGACTACAATGAGCAGTTCTTC.